A selection of T cell receptor beta chains follows, all from one sample in a study of cytomegalovirus exposure and HLA in healthy donors. Measured with immunoSEQ multiplex PCR; TCRdb has only the in-frame clones, and not every one. The sample includes around 300,000 clones, approximately 88% of them seen just once. The sequenced material came from PBMCs. The receptors derive from a man between 25 and 39 years old in good health and CMV-seronegative. Both conserved end residues are trimmed from each CDR3. Each record gives: V gene, J gene, CDR3 length, CDR3 protein.

V: TRBV27; J: TRBJ1-1; length: 11; CDR3: ASSLVGGDEAF
V: TRBV7-9; J: TRBJ1-2; length: 12; CDR3: ASSENRGVYGYT
V: TRBV6-1; J: TRBJ1-1; length: 11; CDR3: ASTQIMNTEAF
V: TRBV19; J: TRBJ1-5; length: 15; CDR3: ASRVKLREGGNQPQH
V: TRBV6-5; J: TRBJ2-7; length: 13; CDR3: ASSPSGTMTYEQY
V: TRBV6-1; J: TRBJ2-7; length: 12; CDR3: ASSEVRQSYEQY
V: TRBV6-5; J: TRBJ2-5; length: 11; CDR3: ASSYDREETQY
V: TRBV29-1; J: TRBJ2-1; length: 13; CDR3: SVEDRRGVYNEQF
V: TRBV7-2; J: TRBJ2-3; length: 14; CDR3: ASSLVSSGVSDTQY
V: TRBV15; J: TRBJ2-2; length: 15; CDR3: ATSRDFEGASTGELF
V: TRBV4-1; J: TRBJ2-1; length: 15; CDR3: ASSQAEAASGGNEQF
V: TRBV18; J: TRBJ2-7; length: 10; CDR3: ASSPEGYEQY
V: TRBV27; J: TRBJ2-7; length: 12; CDR3: ASSPAGASYEQY
V: TRBV7-9; J: TRBJ2-5; length: 12; CDR3: ASSYRDNPETQY
V: TRBV2; J: TRBJ1-3; length: 11; CDR3: ASSKNFGNTIY
V: TRBV6-1; J: TRBJ2-3; length: 13; CDR3: ASSEEAGDTDTQY
V: TRBV2; J: TRBJ2-1; length: 12; CDR3: ASWGGTSGNEQF
V: TRBV27; J: TRBJ2-7; length: 13; CDR3: ASSLLRQTLYEQY
V: TRBV5-1; J: TRBJ2-1; length: 15; CDR3: ASSLGTGGLSYNEQF
V: TRBV9; J: TRBJ1-1; length: 11; CDR3: ASSPSRYTEAF
V: TRBV19; J: TRBJ2-1; length: 11; CDR3: ASRDSFDNEQF
V: TRBV2; J: TRBJ1-5; length: 12; CDR3: ASSEWSSNQPQH
V: TRBV2; J: TRBJ1-1; length: 15; CDR3: ASSEAPGTGAGTEAF
V: TRBV4-3; J: TRBJ1-1; length: 13; CDR3: ASSQDQGARERAF
V: TRBV10-2; J: TRBJ1-5; length: 14; CDR3: ASSDAGQGSNQPQH
V: TRBV19; J: TRBJ1-2; length: 12; CDR3: ASSILDSNYGYT
V: TRBV15; J: TRBJ2-1; length: 12; CDR3: ATSRGHFPNEQF
V: TRBV2; J: TRBJ2-6; length: 14; CDR3: ASSEEEASGANVLT
V: TRBV10-2; J: TRBJ2-1; length: 12; CDR3: ASGSGGAYNEQF
V: TRBV6-1; J: TRBJ1-1; length: 13; CDR3: ASSHIRTGNTEAF
V: TRBV5-1; J: TRBJ1-4; length: 13; CDR3: ASSAVGTANEKLF
V: TRBV19; J: TRBJ1-5; length: 11; CDR3: ASSATWEQPQH
V: TRBV19; J: TRBJ2-2; length: 14; CDR3: ASTPLGGPVIGELF
V: TRBV5-6; J: TRBJ1-6; length: 14; CDR3: ASSLTGGLPNSPLH
V: TRBV7-9; J: TRBJ1-2; length: 11; CDR3: ASSLVAGEGYT
V: TRBV5-5; J: TRBJ1-2; length: 13; CDR3: ASSFMLLSSYGYT
V: TRBV27; J: TRBJ2-7; length: 13; CDR3: ASSLTTSGSYEQY
V: TRBV7-8; J: TRBJ1-4; length: 14; CDR3: ASSLTSGATNEKLF
V: TRBV5-1; J: TRBJ1-2; length: 14; CDR3: ASSLGAGQGANGYT
V: TRBV28; J: TRBJ2-1; length: 14; CDR3: ARKLARHTYYNEQF
V: TRBV7-9; J: TRBJ1-2; length: 13; CDR3: ASSRGGTGNYGYT
V: TRBV5-5; J: TRBJ2-1; length: 13; CDR3: ASSLGLAAYNEQF
V: TRBV2; J: TRBJ2-7; length: 9; CDR3: ASSVPLEQY
V: TRBV4-2; J: TRBJ2-2; length: 15; CDR3: ASSQQPGLATTGELF
V: TRBV9; J: TRBJ1-2; length: 13; CDR3: ASSVGEGQAYGYT
V: TRBV7-2; J: TRBJ1-2; length: 12; CDR3: ASSSRIQGDGYT
V: TRBV5-1; J: TRBJ1-1; length: 13; CDR3: ASSWGTGNEAEAF
V: TRBV14; J: TRBJ2-1; length: 15; CDR3: ASSQGLAGWSYNEQF
V: TRBV5-1; J: TRBJ1-1; length: 14; CDR3: ASSSGQGNMNTEAF
V: TRBV7-9; J: TRBJ1-3; length: 13; CDR3: ASSHLPGARNTIY
V: TRBV25-1; J: TRBJ2-3; length: 13; CDR3: ASSIQGAGADTQY
V: TRBV2; J: TRBJ1-4; length: 12; CDR3: ASRAGEHNEKLF
V: TRBV4-3; J: NA; length: 11; CDR3: ASSQDLSGGQH